This T cell receptor beta chain was documented in a study of control samples from healthy donors and cancer patients. Germline V gives CDR1 SGHTA, CDR2 FQGNSA. This CDR3 has 17 amino acids. Trimming shortened V by 5 bases and J by 2 bases, and 20 bases separated the two germline ends. The data were produced by immunoSEQ multiplex PCR, yet TCRdb's version contains in-frame clones alone and is incomplete. The sample records about 140,000 clones, about 85% being singletons. This clonotype was sampled from a woman in her 30s in good health. Sequenced input: blood. The rearrangement joins TRBV7-2 to TRBJ2-3, with D unclear. The CDR3 DNA follows: TGTGCCAGCAGCCCACGGTGGAGCCTAAGAGCCACAGATACGCAGTATTTT. Translation gives CASSPRWSLRATDTQYF. The whole variable domain, filled in from reference TRBV7-2 and TRBJ2-3, reads GAGVSQSPSNKVTEKGKDVELRCDPISGHTALYWYRQSLGQGLEFLIYFQGNSAPDKSGLPSDRFSAERTGGSVSTLTIQRTQQEDSAVYLCASSPRWSLRATDTQYFGPGTRLTVL.